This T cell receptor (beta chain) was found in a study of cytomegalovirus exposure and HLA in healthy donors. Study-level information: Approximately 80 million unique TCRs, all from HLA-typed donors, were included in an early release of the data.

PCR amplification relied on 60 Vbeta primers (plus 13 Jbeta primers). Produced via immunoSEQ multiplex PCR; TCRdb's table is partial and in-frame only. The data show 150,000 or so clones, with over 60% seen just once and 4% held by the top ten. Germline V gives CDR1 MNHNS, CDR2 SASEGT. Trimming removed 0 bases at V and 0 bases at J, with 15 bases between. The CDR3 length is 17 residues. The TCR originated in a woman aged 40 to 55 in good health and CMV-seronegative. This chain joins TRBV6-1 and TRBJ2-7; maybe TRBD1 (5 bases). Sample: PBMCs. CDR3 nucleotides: TGTGCCAGCAGTGAAGCTGCAGGGTTTCTTATCTCCTACGAGCAGTACTTC. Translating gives CASSEAAGFLISYEQYF.